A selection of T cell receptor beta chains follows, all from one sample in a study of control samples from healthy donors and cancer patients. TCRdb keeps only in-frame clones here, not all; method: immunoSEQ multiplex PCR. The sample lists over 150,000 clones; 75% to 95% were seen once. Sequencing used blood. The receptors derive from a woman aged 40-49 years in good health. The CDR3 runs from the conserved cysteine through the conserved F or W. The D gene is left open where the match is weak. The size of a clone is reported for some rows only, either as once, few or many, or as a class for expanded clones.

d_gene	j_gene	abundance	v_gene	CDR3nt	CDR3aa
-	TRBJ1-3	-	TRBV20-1	TGCAGTAGGAGCTCTGGAAACACCATATATTTT	CSRSSGNTIYF
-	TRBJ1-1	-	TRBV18	TGTGCCAGCTCACCGAGAGGGACGAACACTGAAGCTTTCTTT	CASSPRGTNTEAFF
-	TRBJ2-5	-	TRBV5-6	TGTGCCAGCAGCTTGGAAGGAATAGAGACCCAGTACTTC	CASSLEGIETQYF
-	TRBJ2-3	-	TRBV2	TGTGCCAGCAGTGAAGGAGAGACAGTAACGCAGTATTTT	CASSEGETVTQYF
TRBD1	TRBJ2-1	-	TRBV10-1	TGCGCCAGTGGGACAGGGGAACTCTCTGAGCAGTTCTTC	CASGTGELSEQFF
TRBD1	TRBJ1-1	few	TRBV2	TGTGCCAGCACTGTGGGACAGGGGCTAACTGAAGCTTTCTTT	CASTVGQGLTEAFF
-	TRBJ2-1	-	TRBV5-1	TGCGCCAGCCGCCGGGCCGGGGCCATCATTTCATATGAGCAGTTCTTC	CASRRAGAIISYEQFF
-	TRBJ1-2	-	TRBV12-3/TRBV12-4	TGTGCCAGCACCCGAGGGGACTATGGCTACACCTTC	CASTRGDYGYTF
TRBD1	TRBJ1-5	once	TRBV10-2	TGCGCCAGCAGTCGGGACAGCAATAGCAATCAGCCCCAGCATTTT	CASSRDSNSNQPQHF
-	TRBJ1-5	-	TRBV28	TGTGCCAGCACCACCCCTCAGGGGCCGGGTCAGCCCCAGCATTTT	CASTTPQGPGQPQHF
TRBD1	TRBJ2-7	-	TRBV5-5	TGTGCCAGCAGCTTCCTGGGACAGTCCTACGAGCAGTACTTC	CASSFLGQSYEQYF
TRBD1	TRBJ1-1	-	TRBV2	TGTGCCAGCAGGGACAGGGCAGCCAACACTGAAGCTTTCTTT	CASRDRAANTEAFF
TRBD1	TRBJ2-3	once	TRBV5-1	TGCGCCAGCAGCACGGACAGGGGGCAGTTCACAGATACGCAGTATTTT	CASSTDRGQFTDTQYF